This entry is about one T cell receptor (beta chain). What it binds is not known. CDR1 is SGHVS, CDR2 FQNEAQ, per germline. The CDR3 covers 16 residues. V lost 5 bases and J lost 0, with 13 bases in between. Profiling relied on immunoSEQ multiplex PCR, and the TCRdb table lists in-frame clones only, not all of them. This table has approximately 1.4 million clones, 95% to 99% appearing once. This sample is part of a study of shared clonotypes between healthy human individuals. About the research overall: Three plates each covered CD4 naive and memory; CD8 naive two, CD8 memory one.

Whole-study findings and limits: Genetic and exposure-history diversity was limited by the few donors.

The TCR was taken from a man in his thirties or forties in good health. The sample comprised naive CD4+ T cells sorted from blood. Subset specified: CD45RA+ positively selected. The rearrangement links TRBV7-8 to TRBJ1-4; no definite D call. CDR3 sequence (DNA): TGTGCCAGCAGCAACCGTCTTAAGGCAACTAATGAAAAACTGTTTTTT. Its translation is CASSNRLKATNEKLFF.